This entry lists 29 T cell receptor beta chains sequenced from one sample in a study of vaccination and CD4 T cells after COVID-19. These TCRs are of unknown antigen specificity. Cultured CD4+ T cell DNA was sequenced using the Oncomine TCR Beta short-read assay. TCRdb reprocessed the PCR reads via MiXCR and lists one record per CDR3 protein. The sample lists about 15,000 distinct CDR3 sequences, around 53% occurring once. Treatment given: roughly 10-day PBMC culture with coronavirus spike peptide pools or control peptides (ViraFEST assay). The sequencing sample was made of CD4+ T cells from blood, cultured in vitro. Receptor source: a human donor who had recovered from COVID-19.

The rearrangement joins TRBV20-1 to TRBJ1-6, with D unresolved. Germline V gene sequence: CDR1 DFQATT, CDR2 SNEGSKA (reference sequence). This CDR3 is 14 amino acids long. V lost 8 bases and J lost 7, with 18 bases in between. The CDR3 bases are TGCAGTTCCCACCCTCTGGACGCAAATTCACCCCTCCACTTT. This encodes CSSHPLDANSPLHF.

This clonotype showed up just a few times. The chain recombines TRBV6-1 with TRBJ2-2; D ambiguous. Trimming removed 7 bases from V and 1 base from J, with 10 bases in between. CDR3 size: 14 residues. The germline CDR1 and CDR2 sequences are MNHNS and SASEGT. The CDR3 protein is CASKGTLNTGELFF. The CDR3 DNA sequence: TGTGCCAGCAAAGGCACCTTGAACACCGGGGAGCTGTTTTTT.

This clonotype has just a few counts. The DNA of the CDR3 is TGCAGTGTCCGGCGTGGCACAGATACGCAGTATTTT. Translated, it gives CSVRRGTDTQYF. V is TRBV20-1 and J is TRBJ2-3; D is ambiguous. The CDR3 covers 12 residues. Between the trimmed V and J ends, which lost 7 bases and 1 base, there was a span of 9 bases. Germline CDR1 is DFQATT and CDR2 is SNEGSKA (reference sequence).

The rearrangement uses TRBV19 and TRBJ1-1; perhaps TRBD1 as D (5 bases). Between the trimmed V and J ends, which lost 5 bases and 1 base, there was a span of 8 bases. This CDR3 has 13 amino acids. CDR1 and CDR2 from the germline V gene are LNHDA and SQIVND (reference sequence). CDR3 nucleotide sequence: TGTGCCAGTAGTGACAGTCCGAACACTGAAGCTTTCTTT. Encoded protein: CASSDSPNTEAFF.

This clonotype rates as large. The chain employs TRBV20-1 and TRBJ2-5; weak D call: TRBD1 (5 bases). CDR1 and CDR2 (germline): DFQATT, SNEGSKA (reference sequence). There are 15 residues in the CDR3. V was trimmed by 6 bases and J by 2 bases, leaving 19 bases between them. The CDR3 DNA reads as TGCAGTGCCCCTAAGGGGCAGCTACTTCAAGAGACCCAGTACTTC. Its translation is CSAPKGQLLQETQYF.

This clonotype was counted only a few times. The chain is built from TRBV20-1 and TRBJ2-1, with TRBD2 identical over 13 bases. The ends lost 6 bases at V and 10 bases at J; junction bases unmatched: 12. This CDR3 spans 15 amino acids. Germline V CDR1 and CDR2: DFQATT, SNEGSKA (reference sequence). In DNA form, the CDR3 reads TGCAGTGCACGCAAAACTAGCGGGAGGGCTTGGGAGCAGTTCTTC. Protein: CSARKTSGRAWEQFF.

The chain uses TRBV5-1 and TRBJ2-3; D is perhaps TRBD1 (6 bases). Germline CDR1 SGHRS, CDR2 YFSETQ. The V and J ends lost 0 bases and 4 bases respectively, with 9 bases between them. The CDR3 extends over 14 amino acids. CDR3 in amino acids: CASSLESGADTQYF. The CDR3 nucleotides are TGCGCCAGCAGCTTGGAGTCAGGGGCAGATACGCAGTATTTT.

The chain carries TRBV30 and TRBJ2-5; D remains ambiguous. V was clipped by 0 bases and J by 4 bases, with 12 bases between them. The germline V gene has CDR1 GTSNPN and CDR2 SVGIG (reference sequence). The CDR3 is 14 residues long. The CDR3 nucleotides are TGTGCCTGGAGTGTCCAGGATGCAATAGAGACCCAGTACTTC. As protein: CAWSVQDAIETQYF.

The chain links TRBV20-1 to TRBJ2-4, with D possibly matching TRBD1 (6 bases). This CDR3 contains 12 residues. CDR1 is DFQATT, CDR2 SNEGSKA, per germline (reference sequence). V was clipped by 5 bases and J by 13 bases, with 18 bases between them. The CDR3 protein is CSAPTTAGTQYF. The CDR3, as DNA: TGCAGTGCTCCAACCACCGCCGGGACACAGTACTTC.

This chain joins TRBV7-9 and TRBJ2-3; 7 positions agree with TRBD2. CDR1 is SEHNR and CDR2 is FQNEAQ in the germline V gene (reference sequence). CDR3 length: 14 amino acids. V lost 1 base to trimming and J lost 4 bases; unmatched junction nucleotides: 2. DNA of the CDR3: TGTGCCAGCAGCTTAGGACTAGCCTCAGATACGCAGTATTTT. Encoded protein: CASSLGLASDTQYF.

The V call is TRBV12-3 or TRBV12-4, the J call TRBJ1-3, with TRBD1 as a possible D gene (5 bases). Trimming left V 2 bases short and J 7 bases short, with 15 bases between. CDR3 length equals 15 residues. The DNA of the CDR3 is TGTGCCAGCAGTTTAAGGGGCGGAACGGGCAACACCATATATTTT. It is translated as CASSLRGGTGNTIYF.

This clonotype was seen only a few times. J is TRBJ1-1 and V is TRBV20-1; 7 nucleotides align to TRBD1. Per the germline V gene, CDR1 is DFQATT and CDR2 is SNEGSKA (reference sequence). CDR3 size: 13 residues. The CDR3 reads CRVGGTANTEAFF. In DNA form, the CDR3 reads TGCAGGGTTGGAGGGACAGCGAACACTGAAGCTTTCTTT.

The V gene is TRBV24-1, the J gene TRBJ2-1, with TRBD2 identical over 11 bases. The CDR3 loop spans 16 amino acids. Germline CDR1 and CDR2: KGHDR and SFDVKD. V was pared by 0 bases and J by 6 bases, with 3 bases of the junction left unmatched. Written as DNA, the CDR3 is TGTGCCACCAGTGATTTGAACCTAGCGGGAGGCAATGAGCAGTTCTTC. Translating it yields CATSDLNLAGGNEQFF.

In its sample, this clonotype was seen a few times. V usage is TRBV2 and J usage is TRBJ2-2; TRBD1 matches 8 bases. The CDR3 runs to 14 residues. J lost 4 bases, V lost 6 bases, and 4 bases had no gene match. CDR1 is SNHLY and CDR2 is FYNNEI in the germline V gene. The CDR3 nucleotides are TGTGCCAGCAGGATTCAGGGGGCCACCGGGGAGCTGTTTTTT. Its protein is CASRIQGATGELFF.

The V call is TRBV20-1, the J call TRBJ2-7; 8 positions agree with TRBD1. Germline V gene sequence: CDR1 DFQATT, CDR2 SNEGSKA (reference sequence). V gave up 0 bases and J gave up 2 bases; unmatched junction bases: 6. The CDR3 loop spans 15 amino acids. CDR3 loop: CSARDIGQGTYEQYF. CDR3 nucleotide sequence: TGCAGTGCTAGAGATATCGGACAGGGTACCTACGAGCAGTACTTC.

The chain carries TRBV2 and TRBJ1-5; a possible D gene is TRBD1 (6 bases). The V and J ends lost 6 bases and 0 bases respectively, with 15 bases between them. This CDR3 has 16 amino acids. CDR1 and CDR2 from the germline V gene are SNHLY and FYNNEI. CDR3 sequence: CASRDLTGYSNQPQHF. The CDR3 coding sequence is TGTGCCAGCAGGGATCTTACAGGGTATAGCAATCAGCCCCAGCATTTT.

CDR3 coding DNA: TGTGCCAGCAGCGCCATAAACGGACAGAACGACTACACCTTC. Its protein product is CASSAINGQNDYTF. The V call is TRBV5-4, the J call TRBJ1-2, with D perhaps matching TRBD1 (6 bases). The CDR3 sequence is 14 residues long. Per the germline V gene, CDR1 is SGHNT and CDR2 is YYREEE (reference sequence). Trimming took 4 bases from V and 10 from J, leaving 20 bases between them.

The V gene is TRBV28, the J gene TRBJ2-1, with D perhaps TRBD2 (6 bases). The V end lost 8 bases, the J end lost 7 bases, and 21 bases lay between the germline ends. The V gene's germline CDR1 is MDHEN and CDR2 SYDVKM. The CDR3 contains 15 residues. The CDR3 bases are TGTGCCAGCTCCTTTAGCGGCGTTCTAGGGAATGAGCAGTTCTTC. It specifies CASSFSGVLGNEQFF.

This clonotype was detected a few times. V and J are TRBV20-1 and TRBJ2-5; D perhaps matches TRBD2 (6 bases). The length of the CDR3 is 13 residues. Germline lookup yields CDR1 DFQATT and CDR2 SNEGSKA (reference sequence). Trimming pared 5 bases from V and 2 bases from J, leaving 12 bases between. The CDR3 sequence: CSARLGLQETQYF. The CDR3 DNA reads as TGCAGTGCTCGGTTGGGACTGCAAGAGACCCAGTACTTC.

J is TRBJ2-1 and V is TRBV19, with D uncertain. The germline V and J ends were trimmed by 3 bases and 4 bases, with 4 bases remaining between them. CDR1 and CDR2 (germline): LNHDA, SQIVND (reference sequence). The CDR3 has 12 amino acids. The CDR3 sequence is CASSMQYNEQFF. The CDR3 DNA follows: TGTGCCAGTAGTATGCAGTACAATGAGCAGTTCTTC.

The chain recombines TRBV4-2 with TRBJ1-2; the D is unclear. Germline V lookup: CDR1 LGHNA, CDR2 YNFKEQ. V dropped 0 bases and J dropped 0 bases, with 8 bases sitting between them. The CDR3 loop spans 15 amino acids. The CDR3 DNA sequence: TGTGCCAGCAGCCAAGAAGATGGAACTAACTATGGCTACACCTTC. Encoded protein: CASSQEDGTNYGYTF.

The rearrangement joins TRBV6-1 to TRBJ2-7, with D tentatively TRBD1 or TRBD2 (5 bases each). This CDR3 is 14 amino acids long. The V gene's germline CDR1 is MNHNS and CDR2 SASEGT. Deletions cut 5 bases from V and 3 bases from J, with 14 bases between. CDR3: CASSPGTTNYEQYF. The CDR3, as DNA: TGTGCCAGCAGTCCCGGGACGACAAACTACGAGCAGTACTTC.

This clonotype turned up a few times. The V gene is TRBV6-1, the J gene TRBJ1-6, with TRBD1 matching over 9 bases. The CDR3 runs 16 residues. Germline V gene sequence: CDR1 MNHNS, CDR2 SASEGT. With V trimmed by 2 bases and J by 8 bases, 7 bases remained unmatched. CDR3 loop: CASSEYRGRDHSPLHF. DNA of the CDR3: TGTGCCAGCAGTGAATACAGGGGGCGCGACCATTCACCCCTCCACTTT.

The CDR3 protein is CASSLGTSVYEQYF. The CDR3 DNA is TGTGCCAGCAGCCTAGGGACTAGTGTCTACGAGCAGTACTTC. The genes are TRBV7-2 and TRBJ2-7, with 8 bases aligning to TRBD2. The CDR3 runs 14 residues. The germline V gene encodes CDR1 SGHTA and CDR2 FQGNSA. V shed 5 bases, J shed 3 bases, and the junction held 6 bases outside the gene matches.

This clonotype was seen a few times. The CDR3 here is CASSLDGVNYGYTF. The CDR3 DNA is TGTGCCAGCAGCTTAGACGGGGTTAACTATGGCTACACCTTC. The chain recombines TRBV7-9 with TRBJ1-2; D gene unclear. Germline CDR1 reads SEHNR; CDR2 reads FQNEAQ (reference sequence). CDR3 length equals 14 residues. V lost 1 base, J lost 1 base, and 7 bases lay in between.

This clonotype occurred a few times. CDR3 nucleotides: TGTGCCAGCAGTGTGAGGGTGAACACTGAAGCTTTCTTT. This encodes CASSVRVNTEAFF. The chain joins TRBV2 to TRBJ1-1; D gene uncertain. V was cut by 4 bases and J by 0 bases, with 6 bases left in between. The length of the CDR3 is 13 residues. CDR1 is SNHLY, CDR2 FYNNEI, per germline.

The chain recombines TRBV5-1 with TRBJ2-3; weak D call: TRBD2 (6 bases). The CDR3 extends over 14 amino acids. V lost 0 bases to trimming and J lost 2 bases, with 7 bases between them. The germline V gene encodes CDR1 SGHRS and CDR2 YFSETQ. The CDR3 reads CASSLGEDTDTQYF. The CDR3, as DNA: TGCGCCAGCAGCTTGGGGGAGGACACAGATACGCAGTATTTT. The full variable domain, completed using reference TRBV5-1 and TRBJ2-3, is KAGVTQTPRYLIKTRGQQVTLSCSPISGHRSVSWYQQTPGQGLQFLFEYFSETQRNKGNFPGRFSGRQFSNSRSEMNVSTLELGDSALYLCASSLGEDTDTQYFGPGTRLTVL.

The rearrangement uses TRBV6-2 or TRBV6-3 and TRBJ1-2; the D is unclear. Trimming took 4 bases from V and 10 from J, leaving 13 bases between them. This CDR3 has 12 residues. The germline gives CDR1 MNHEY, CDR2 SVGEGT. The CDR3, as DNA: TGTGCCAGCAGTTCCGATTCCCGCCCCTACACCTTC. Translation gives CASSSDSRPYTF.

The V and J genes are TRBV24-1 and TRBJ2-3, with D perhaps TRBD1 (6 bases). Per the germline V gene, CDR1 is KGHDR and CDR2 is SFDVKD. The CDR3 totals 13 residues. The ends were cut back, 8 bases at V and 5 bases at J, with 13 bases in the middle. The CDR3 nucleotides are TGTGCCACCACGGGCCCAGGGGTAGATACGCAGTATTTT. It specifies CATTGPGVDTQYF.